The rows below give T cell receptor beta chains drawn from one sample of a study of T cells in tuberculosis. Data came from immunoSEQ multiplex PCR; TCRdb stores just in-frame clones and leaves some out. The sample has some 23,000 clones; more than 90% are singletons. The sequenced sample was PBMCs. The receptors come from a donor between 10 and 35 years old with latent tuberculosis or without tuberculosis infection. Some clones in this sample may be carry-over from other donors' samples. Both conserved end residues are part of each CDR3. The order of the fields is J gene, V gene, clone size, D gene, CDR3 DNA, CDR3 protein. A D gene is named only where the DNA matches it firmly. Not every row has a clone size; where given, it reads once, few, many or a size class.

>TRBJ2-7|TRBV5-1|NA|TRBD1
TGCGCCAGCAGCTTGGACCCCCCAGCAGGGGGCTACGAGCAGTACTTC
CASSLDPPAGGYEQYF
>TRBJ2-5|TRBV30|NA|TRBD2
TGTGCCTGGAGTGCCTTGGGCGGGGGGGTAAAAGAGACCCAGTACTTC
CAWSALGGGVKETQYF
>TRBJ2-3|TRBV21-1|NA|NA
TGTGCCAGCAGCAAAGCCCCATGTCGGACAGGGGGAAACACAGATACGCAGTATTTT
CASSKAPCRTGGNTDTQYF
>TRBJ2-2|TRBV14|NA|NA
TGTGCCAGCAGCCAGTCCTTAATAATCGGGGAGCTGTTTTTT
CASSQSLIIGELFF
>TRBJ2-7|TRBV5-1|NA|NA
TGCGCCAGCCGCCGTCAGGCAGAGGGCGCCTACGAGCAGTACTTC
CASRRQAEGAYEQYF
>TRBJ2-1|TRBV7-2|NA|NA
TGTGCCAGCAGCTTGGGCAGGGCGAATGAGCAGTTCTTC
CASSLGRANEQFF
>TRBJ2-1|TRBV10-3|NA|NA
TGTGCCAGCAGAACAGGGAACTACAATGAGCAGTTCTTC
CASRTGNYNEQFF
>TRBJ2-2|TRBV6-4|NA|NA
TGTGCCAGCAGTGGCGAGAGGTCAACCGGGGAGCTGTTTTTT
CASSGERSTGELFF
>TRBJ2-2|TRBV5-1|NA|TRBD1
TGCGCCAGCAGCCCCCAAGACAGGGCTAACACCGGGGAGCTGTTTTTT
CASSPQDRANTGELFF
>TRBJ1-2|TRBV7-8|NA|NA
TGTGCCAGCAGCTTAGTTGGCGGTCAAGTGGGCTACACCTTC
CASSLVGGQVGYTF
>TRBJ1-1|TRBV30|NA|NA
TGTGCCTGGAGTGTACTCATCGGGAACACTGAAGCTTTCTTT
CAWSVLIGNTEAFF
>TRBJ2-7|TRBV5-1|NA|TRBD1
TGCGCCAGCAGCCGCCTTCCAGGGGGCTCCTACGAGCAGTACTTC
CASSRLPGGSYEQYF
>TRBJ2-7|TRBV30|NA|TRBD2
TGTGCCTGGAGTGGGGCGGGGGGGCACGAGCAGTACTTC
CAWSGAGGHEQYF
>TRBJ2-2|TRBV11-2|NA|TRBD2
TGTGCCAGCAGCTCGACTAGCCCCACGAACACCGGGGAGCTGTTTTTT
CASSSTSPTNTGELFF
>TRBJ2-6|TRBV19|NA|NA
TGTGCCAGTACACGTGGCGGGGTTGGGGCCAACGTCCTGACTTTC
CASTRGGVGANVLTF
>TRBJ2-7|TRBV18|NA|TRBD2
TGTGCCAGCTCACCCCTAAGGACGCCGGGGGGCGAGCAGTACTTC
CASSPLRTPGGEQYF
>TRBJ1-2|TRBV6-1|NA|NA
TGTGCCAGCAGTCCCATGGGGGGGGGCTATGGCTACACCTTC
CASSPMGGGYGYTF
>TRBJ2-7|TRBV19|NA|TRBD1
TGTGCCAGTAGTTACAGGGGGCGCGAGGACGAGCAGTACTTC
CASSYRGREDEQYF
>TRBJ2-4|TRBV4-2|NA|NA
TGTGCCAGCAGCCAAGATTATAGCAGACAGATCCTAGCCAAAAACATTCAGTACTTC
CASSQDYSRQILAKNIQYF
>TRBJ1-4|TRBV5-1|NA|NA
TGCGCCAGCAGCCCGGACACCCCAACTAATGAAAAACTGTTTTTT
CASSPDTPTNEKLFF
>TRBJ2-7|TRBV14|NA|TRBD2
TGTGCCAGCAGCCACCCAAGCGGGGTTCCCTACGAGCAGTACTTC
CASSHPSGVPYEQYF
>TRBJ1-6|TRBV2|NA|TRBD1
TGTGCCAGCAGCTTAGGCCAGAACAGGGGCGCCTATAATTCACCCCTCCACTTT
CASSLGQNRGAYNSPLHF
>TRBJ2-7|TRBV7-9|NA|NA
TGTGCCAGCAGCCCCTTCTACGAGCAGTACTTC
CASSPFYEQYF
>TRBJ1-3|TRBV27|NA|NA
TGTGCCAGCAGTCCCCGACAGTTTCTCTCTGGAAACACCATATATTTT
CASSPRQFLSGNTIYF
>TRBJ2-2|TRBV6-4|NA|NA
TGTGCCAGCAGTGACTCATGGGCTTTTCCCCGGGAGCTGTTTTTT
CASSDSWAFPRELFF
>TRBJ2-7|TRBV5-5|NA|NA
TGTGCCAGCCGCGCGTCCTACGAGCAGTACTTC
CASRASYEQYF
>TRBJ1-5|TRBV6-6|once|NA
TGTGCCAGCAGTTACATGGGGGCAGGGCAGCCCCAGCATTTT
CASSYMGAGQPQHF
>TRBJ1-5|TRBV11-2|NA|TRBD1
TGTGCCAGCAGCTTAGGCAGGGGGCAGGGTCAGCCCCAGCATTTT
CASSLGRGQGQPQHF
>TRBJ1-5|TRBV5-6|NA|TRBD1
TGTGCCAGCAGCTCCAGTGACAGGGGTGGCAATCAGCCCCAGCATTTT
CASSSSDRGGNQPQHF
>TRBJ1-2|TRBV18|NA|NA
TGTGCCAGCTCATTCTACAGGCAATATGGCTACACCTTC
CASSFYRQYGYTF
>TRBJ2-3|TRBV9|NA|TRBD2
TGTGCCAGCAGCGTACGGGACTATGGCCGAGATACGCAGTATTTT
CASSVRDYGRDTQYF
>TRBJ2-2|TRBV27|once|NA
TGTGCCAGCAGTTTGGACAGTTTTACCGGGGAGCTGTTTTTT
CASSLDSFTGELFF